This is a list of T cell receptor beta chains from one sample in a study of shared clonotypes between healthy human individuals. Some clones are missing from TCRdb's copy, which holds only in-frame ones; the method was immunoSEQ multiplex PCR. The repertoire includes about 500,000 clones, more than 70% of them detected once, and 12% sits in the top ten. The sample taken for sequencing was PBMCs. These receptors were obtained from a middle-aged woman in good health. Some clones in this sample may be carry-over from other donors' samples. The CDR3 runs from the conserved cysteine through the conserved F or W. The D gene is left open where the match is weak. The size of a clone is reported for some rows only, either as once, few or many, or as a class for expanded clones.

J | size | D | V | length | DNA | CDR3
TRBJ1-4 | NA | NA | TRBV27 | 16 | TGTGCCAGCAGATCCCTCGGGACTGGACTTAATGAAAAACTGTTTTTT | CASRSLGTGLNEKLFF
TRBJ1-1 | NA | NA | TRBV19 | 13 | TGTGCCAGTAGCTCTACAGCGAACACTGAAGCTTTCTTT | CASSSTANTEAFF
TRBJ2-5 | NA | NA | TRBV7-8 | 15 | TGTGCCAGCAGCTCTCACTTAATGCCTCAAGAGACCCAGTACTTC | CASSSHLMPQETQYF
TRBJ2-6 | NA | NA | TRBV5-6 | 16 | TGTGCCAGCAGCTTGATCGGATCCTCTGGGGCCAACGTCCTGACTTTC | CASSLIGSSGANVLTF
TRBJ2-7 | NA | NA | TRBV28 | 13 | TGTGCCAGCAGACTACAGGGTTTGGACGAGCAGTACTTC | CASRLQGLDEQYF
TRBJ2-5 | NA | NA | TRBV4-1 | 14 | TGCGCCAGCAGCCAAGCGACAGGACGAGAGACCCAGTACTTC | CASSQATGRETQYF
TRBJ1-1 | NA | NA | TRBV7-2 | 14 | TGTGCCAGCAGCTTAGGGGGGATGAACACTGAAGCTTTCTTT | CASSLGGMNTEAFF
TRBJ2-4 | once | TRBD1 | TRBV5-1 | 16 | TGCGCCAGCAGCTTAGACAGGGGTAGCCTCCTAAATCCCCAGTACTTC | CASSLDRGSLLNPQYF
TRBJ2-7 | NA | NA | TRBV5-1 | 14 | TGCGCCAGCAGCCCCAGGACGGATGCCTACGAGCAGTACTTC | CASSPRTDAYEQYF
TRBJ1-1 | NA | NA | TRBV19 | 17 | TGTGCCAGTAGGCATGCGGGACACCCCTTGCGGAACACTGAAGCTTTCTTT | CASRHAGHPLRNTEAFF
TRBJ1-5 | NA | NA | TRBV2 | 13 | TGTGCCAGCAGCCTCGCAACGGGTCAGCCCCAGCATTTT | CASSLATGQPQHF
TRBJ1-5 | NA | NA | TRBV28 | 15 | TGTGCCGGCAGTCCCGACAGCTATGGCAATCAGCCCCAGCATTTT | CAGSPDSYGNQPQHF
TRBJ1-4 | NA | TRBD1 | TRBV5-1 | 16 | TGCGCCAGCAGCCTTCAAGGGGGCCAAACTAATGAAAAACTGTTTTTT | CASSLQGGQTNEKLFF
TRBJ2-1 | NA | NA | TRBV4-2 | 13 | TGTGCCAGCAGCCAAGTAGACGCAGTTGAGCAGTTCTTC | CASSQVDAVEQFF
TRBJ1-4 | NA | NA | TRBV7-3 | 16 | TGTGCCAGCGGCCCTCGGGACCCTGCAACTAATGAAAAACTGTTTTTT | CASGPRDPATNEKLFF
TRBJ2-5 | NA | NA | TRBV7-6 | 11 | TGTGCCAGCAGCTCTCAAGAGACCCAGTACTTC | CASSSQETQYF
TRBJ2-7 | NA | NA | TRBV10-3 | 14 | TGTGCCATCAGTGGGGCGTTCGACTCCTACGAGCAGTACTTC | CAISGAFDSYEQYF
TRBJ1-3 | few | NA | TRBV7-9 | 10 | TGTGCCAGCAGCCTCAACACCATATATTTT | CASSLNTIYF
TRBJ1-3 | NA | NA | TRBV9 | 17 | TGTGCCAGCAGCGTAGCCCTAGGACAGAGCTCTGGAAACACCATATATTTT | CASSVALGQSSGNTIYF
TRBJ2-7 | few | TRBD2 | TRBV19 | 15 | TGTGCCAGTAGTATCGACGGACTAGCGGGGTACGAGCAGTACTTC | CASSIDGLAGYEQYF
TRBJ2-1 | NA | NA | TRBV28 | 17 | TGTGCCAGCAGCTTTACACGGGAGAATTGGTCCTACAATGAGCAGTTCTTC | CASSFTRENWSYNEQFF
TRBJ1-5 | NA | NA | TRBV28 | 15 | TGTGCCAGCAGTTTACCTAGGGGGAACAATCAGCCCCAGCATTTT | CASSLPRGNNQPQHF
TRBJ2-5 | NA | NA | TRBV28 | 15 | TGTGCCAGCAGCACCCCAGACACCTTCGGCGAGACCCAGTACTTC | CASSTPDTFGETQYF
TRBJ2-7 | NA | NA | TRBV7-9 | 14 | TGTGCCAGCAACATCAATCAGGGGGGCAACGAGCAGTACTTC | CASNINQGGNEQYF
TRBJ2-6 | NA | NA | TRBV6-1 | 16 | TGTGCCAGCAGTGAATTGGGCTTCTCTGGGGCCAACGTCCTGGCTTTC | CASSELGFSGANVLAF
TRBJ2-5 | many | TRBD2 | TRBV19 | 16 | TGTGCCAGTAGTATTAATCTAGCGGGAGGGGGAGAGACCCAGTACTTC | CASSINLAGGGETQYF
TRBJ2-7 | few | NA | TRBV7-3 | 15 | TGTGCCAGCAGCTTAGAGGGTCACAGCGCCTACGAGCAGTACTTC | CASSLEGHSAYEQYF
TRBJ1-2 | NA | NA | TRBV7-9 | 13 | TGTGCCAGCAGCTTAGACGGAGATTATGGCTACACCTTC | CASSLDGDYGYTF
TRBJ1-4 | NA | TRBD1 | TRBV4-2 | 15 | TGTGCCAGCAGATCGCCATCCCACTCTCAGGGGGAACTGTTTTTT | CASRSPSHSQGELFF
TRBJ2-3 | NA | NA | TRBV18 | 14 | TGTGCCAGCTCACCAAGGGGGGGCACAGATACGCAGTATTTT | CASSPRGGTDTQYF
TRBJ2-1 | NA | NA | TRBV19 | 12 | TGTGCCAGTAGTATCGGGGGAAGTGAGCAGTTCTTC | CASSIGGSEQFF
TRBJ2-7 | NA | TRBD1 | TRBV18 | 17 | TGTGCCAGCTCATCAGGACCGGGACAGGGGGTACCCTACGAGCAGTACTTC | CASSSGPGQGVPYEQYF
TRBJ1-1 | NA | TRBD1 | TRBV18 | 16 | TGTGCCAGCTCACCACTGACGACCCGGGACAGGGGACGAGCTTTCTTT | CASSPLTTRDRGRAFF
TRBJ2-1 | many | TRBD2 | TRBV7-9 | 15 | TGTGCCAGCAGCTTAGGAGCGGGAGTGAACAATGAGCAGTTCTTC | CASSLGAGVNNEQFF
TRBJ2-7 | NA | TRBD2 | TRBV9 | 13 | TGTGCCAGCAGCCGTAGCGGGAGGGGCGAGCAGTACTTC | CASSRSGRGEQYF
TRBJ2-7 | NA | NA | TRBV2 | 15 | TGTGCCAGCAGTGAAGCCAGGGGAACCTGGGGCGAGCAGTACTTC | CASSEARGTWGEQYF
TRBJ1-2 | NA | TRBD1 | TRBV5-6 | 14 | TGTGCCAGCAGCTTAGGGGACAGGGCCGGTGGCTACACCTTC | CASSLGDRAGGYTF
TRBJ2-7 | NA | NA | TRBV19 | 14 | TGTGCCAGTAGTATTGACAGCGACTCCTACGAGCAGTACTTC | CASSIDSDSYEQYF
TRBJ2-7 | NA | TRBD1 | TRBV7-3 | 13 | TGTGCCAGCAGACAAAACCGGGACAGCCTCCAGTACTTC | CASRQNRDSLQYF
TRBJ2-1 | once | TRBD1 | TRBV18 | 13 | TGTGCCAGCTCACCACGAGGGGGCGACGAGCAGTTCTTC | CASSPRGGDEQFF
TRBJ2-5 | NA | NA | TRBV5-1 | 14 | TGCGCCAGCAGCTTGGCTAGGGAAAAAGAGACCCAGTACTTC | CASSLAREKETQYF
TRBJ2-3 | NA | NA | TRBV2 | 11 | TGTGCCAGCAGAACAAGGGATACGCAGTATTTT | CASRTRDTQYF
TRBJ1-1 | NA | NA | TRBV2 | 13 | TGTGCCAGCCACCCGGACTTGAACACTGAAGCTTTCTTT | CASHPDLNTEAFF
TRBJ1-5 | NA | NA | TRBV4-1 | 14 | TGCGCCAGCAGCCAAGGGGGGACGATTCAGCCCCAGCATTTT | CASSQGGTIQPQHF
TRBJ1-1 | NA | TRBD1 | TRBV5-1 | 15 | TGCGCCAGCAGCATACAGGGGGCAAAGAACACTGAAGCTTTCTTT | CASSIQGAKNTEAFF